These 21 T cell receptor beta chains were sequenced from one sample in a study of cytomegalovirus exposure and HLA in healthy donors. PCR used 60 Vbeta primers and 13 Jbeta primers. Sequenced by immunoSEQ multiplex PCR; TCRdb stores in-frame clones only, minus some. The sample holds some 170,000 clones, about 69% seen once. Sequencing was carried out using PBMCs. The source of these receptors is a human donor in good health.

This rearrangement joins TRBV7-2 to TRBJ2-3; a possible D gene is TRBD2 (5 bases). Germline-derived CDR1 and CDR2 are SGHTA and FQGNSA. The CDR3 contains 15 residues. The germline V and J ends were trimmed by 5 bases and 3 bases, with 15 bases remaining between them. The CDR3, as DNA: TGTGCCAGCAGCCCTAACCTCCCGGGGACAGATACGCAGTATTTT. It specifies CASSPNLPGTDTQYF.

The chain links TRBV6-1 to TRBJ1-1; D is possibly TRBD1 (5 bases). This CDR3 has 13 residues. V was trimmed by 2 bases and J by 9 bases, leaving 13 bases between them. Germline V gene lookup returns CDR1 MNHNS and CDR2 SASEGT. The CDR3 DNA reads TGTGCCAGCAGTGAACTAGGGCAGGGCCAAGCTTTCTTT. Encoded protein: CASSELGQGQAFF.

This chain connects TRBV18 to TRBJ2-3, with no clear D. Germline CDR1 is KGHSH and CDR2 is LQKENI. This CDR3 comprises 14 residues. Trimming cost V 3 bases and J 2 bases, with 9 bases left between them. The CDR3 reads CASSPERSTDTQYF. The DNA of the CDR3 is TGTGCCAGCTCACCTGAACGGTCCACAGATACGCAGTATTTT.

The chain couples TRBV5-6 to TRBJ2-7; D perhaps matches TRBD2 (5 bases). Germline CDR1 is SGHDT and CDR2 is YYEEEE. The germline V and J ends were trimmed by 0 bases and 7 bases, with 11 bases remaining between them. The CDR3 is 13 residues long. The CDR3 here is CASSLGTLEEQYF. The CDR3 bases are TGTGCCAGCAGCTTGGGGACTTTAGAGGAGCAGTACTTC.

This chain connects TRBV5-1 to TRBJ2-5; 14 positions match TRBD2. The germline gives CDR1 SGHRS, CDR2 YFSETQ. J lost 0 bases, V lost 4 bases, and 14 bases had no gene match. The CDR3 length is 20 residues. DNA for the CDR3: TGCGCCAGCAGCCCCGGACTAGCGGGGGGCCAGTTATATAACCAAGAGACCCAGTACTTC. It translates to CASSPGLAGGQLYNQETQYF.

The CDR3 nucleotides read TGTGCCAGCAGTAGCAATCCGGGGGACTATGGCTACACCTTC. It is translated as CASSSNPGDYGYTF. The chain recombines TRBV6-5 with TRBJ1-2; D perhaps matches TRBD1 (5 bases). CDR1 and CDR2 from the germline V gene are MNHEY and SVGAGI. The CDR3 runs 14 residues. V lost 5 bases to trimming and J lost 3 bases, with 13 bases between them.

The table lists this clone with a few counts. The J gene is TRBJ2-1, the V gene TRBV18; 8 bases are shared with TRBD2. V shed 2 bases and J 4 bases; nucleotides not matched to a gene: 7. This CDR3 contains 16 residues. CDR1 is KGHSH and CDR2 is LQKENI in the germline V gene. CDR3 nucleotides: TGTGCCAGCTCACCAGCGGGGGGCCGACTTTACAATGAGCAGTTCTTC. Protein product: CASSPAGGRLYNEQFF.

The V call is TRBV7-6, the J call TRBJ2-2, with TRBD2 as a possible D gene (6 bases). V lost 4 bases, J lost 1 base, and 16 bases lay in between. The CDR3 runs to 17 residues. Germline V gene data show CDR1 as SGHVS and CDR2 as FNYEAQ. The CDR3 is CASSYSGAGKNTGELFF. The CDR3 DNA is TGTGCCAGCAGCTACTCCGGGGCGGGGAAGAACACCGGGGAGCTGTTTTTT.

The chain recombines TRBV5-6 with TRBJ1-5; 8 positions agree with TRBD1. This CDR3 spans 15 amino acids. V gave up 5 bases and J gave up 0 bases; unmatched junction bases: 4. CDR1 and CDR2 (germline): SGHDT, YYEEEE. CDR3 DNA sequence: TGTGCCAGCAGTCAGGGGGCACCTAGCAATCAGCCCCAGCATTTT. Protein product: CASSQGAPSNQPQHF.

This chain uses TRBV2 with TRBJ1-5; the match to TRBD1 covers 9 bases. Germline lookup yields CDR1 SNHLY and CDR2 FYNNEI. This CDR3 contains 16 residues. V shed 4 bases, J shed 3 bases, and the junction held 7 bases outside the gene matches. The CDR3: CASSGGTGFDNQPQHF. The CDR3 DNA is TGTGCCAGCAGTGGGGGGACAGGGTTTGACAATCAGCCCCAGCATTTT.

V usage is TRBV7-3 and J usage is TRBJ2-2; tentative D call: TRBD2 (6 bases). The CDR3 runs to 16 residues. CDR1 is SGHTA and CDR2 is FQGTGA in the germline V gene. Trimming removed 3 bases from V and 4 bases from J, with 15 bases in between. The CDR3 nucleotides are TGTGCCAGCAGCTTGTCCGGGGGAATGGCCACCGGGGAGCTGTTTTTT. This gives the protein CASSLSGGMATGELFF.

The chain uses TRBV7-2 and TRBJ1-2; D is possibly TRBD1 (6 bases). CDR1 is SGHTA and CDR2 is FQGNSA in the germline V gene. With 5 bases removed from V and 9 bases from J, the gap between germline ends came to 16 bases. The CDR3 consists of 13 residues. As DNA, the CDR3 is TGTGCCAGCAGCCGGACAGAGGTTATTAGCTACACCTTC. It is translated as CASSRTEVISYTF.

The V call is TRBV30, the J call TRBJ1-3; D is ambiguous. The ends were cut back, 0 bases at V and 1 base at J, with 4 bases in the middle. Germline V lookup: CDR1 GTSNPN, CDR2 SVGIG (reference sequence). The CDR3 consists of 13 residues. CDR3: CAWSVTSGNTIYF. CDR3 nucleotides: TGTGCCTGGAGTGTTACTTCTGGAAACACCATATATTTT.

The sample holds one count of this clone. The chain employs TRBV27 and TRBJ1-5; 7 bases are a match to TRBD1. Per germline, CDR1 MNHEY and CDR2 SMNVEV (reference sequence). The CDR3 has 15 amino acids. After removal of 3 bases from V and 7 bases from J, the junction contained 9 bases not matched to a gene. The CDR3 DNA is TGTGCCAGCAGTTTCTCCAGGGGGGCTGGACAGCCCCAGCATTTT. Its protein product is CASSFSRGAGQPQHF.

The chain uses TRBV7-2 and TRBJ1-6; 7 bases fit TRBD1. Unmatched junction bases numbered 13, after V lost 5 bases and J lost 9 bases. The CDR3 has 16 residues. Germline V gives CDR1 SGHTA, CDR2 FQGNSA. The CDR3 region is CASSPGGSRPTSPLHF. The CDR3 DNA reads TGTGCCAGCAGCCCAGGGGGTTCTCGACCAACTTCACCCCTCCACTTT.

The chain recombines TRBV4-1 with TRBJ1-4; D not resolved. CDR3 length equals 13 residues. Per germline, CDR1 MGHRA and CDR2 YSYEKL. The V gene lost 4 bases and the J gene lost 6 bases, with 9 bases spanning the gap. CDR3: CASSRVRDEKLFF. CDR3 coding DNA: TGCGCCAGCAGCCGGGTTCGGGATGAAAAACTGTTTTTT.

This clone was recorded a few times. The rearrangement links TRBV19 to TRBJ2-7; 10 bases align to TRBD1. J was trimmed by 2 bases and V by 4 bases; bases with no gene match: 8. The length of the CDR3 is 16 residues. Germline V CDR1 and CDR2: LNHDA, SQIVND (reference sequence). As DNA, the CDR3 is TGTGCCAGTAGTAAAGGGGACAGGGGATACCCCTACGAGCAGTACTTC. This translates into CASSKGDRGYPYEQYF. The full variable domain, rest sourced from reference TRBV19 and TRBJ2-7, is DGGITQSPKYLFRKEGQNVTLSCEQNLNHDAMYWYRQDPGQGLRLIYYSQIVNDFQKGDIAEGYSVSREKKESFPLTVTSAQKNPTAFYLCASSKGDRGYPYEQYFGPGTRLTVT.

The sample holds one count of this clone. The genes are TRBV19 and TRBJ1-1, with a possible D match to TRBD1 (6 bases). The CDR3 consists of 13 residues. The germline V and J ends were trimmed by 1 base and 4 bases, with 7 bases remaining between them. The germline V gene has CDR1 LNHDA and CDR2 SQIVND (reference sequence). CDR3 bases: TGTGCCAGTAGTATAGGGACAGCCACTGAAGCTTTCTTT. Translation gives CASSIGTATEAFF.

The chain's CDR3 is CASSLIAGGGRSTEAFF. CDR3 nucleotides: TGTGCCAGCAGCTTAATAGCGGGCGGGGGGCGAAGCACTGAAGCTTTCTTT. The J gene is TRBJ1-1, the V gene TRBV7-3, with D possibly being TRBD1 (6 bases). This CDR3 region has 17 residues. V lost 1 base, J lost 4 bases, and 19 bases lay in between. Germline lookup yields CDR1 SGHTA and CDR2 FQGTGA.

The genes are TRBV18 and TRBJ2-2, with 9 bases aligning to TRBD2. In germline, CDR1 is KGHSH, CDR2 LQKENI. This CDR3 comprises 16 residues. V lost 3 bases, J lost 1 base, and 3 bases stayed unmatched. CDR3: CASSPPTSGNTGELFF. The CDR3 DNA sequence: TGTGCCAGCTCACCCCCGACTAGCGGGAACACCGGGGAGCTGTTTTTT. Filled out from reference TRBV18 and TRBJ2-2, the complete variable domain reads NAGVMQNPRHLVRRRGQEARLRCSPMKGHSHVYWYRQLPEEGLKFMVYLQKENIIDESGMPKERFSAEFPKEGPSILRIQQVVRGDSAAYFCASSPPTSGNTGELFFGEGSRLTVL.

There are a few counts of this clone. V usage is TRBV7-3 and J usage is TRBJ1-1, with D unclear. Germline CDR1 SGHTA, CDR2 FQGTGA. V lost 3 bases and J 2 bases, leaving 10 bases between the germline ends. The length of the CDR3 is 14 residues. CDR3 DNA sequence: TGTGCCAGCAGCTTGAGGAGGACCAACACTGAAGCTTTCTTT. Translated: CASSLRRTNTEAFF.